This T cell receptor beta chain was obtained from a study of cytomegalovirus exposure and HLA in healthy donors. Germline CDR1 is SGDLS and CDR2 is YYNGEE. V lost 4 bases, J lost 3 bases, and 17 bases lay in between. This CDR3 has 15 residues. Repertoires were generated with immunoSEQ multiplex PCR, while TCRdb's copy carries only in-frame clones and drops some. Of fewer than 250,000 clones in the sample, about 86% were seen once. The sequencing sample was made of PBMCs. This sequence was found in a man between 18 and 35 years old in good health and CMV-seronegative. The chain joins TRBV9 to TRBJ2-7; D may be TRBD2 (6 bases). CDR3 residues: CASSPRSDYDYEQYF. CDR3 bases: TGTGCCAGCAGCCCCCGGTCGGACTACGACTACGAGCAGTACTTC.